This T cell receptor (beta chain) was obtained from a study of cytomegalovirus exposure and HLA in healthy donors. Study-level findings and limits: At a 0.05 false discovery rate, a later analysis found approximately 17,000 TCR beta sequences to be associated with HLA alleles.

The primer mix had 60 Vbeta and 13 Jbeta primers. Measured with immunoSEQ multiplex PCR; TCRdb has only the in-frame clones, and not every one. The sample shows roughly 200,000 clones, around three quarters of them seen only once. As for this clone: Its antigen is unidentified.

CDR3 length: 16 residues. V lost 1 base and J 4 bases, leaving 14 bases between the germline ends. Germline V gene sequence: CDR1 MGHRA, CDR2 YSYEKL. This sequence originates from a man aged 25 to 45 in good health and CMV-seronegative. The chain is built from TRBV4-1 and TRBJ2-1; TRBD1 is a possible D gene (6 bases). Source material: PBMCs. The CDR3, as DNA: TGCGCCAGCAGCCAAGCCGACAGGATAATGTACAATGAGCAGTTCTTC. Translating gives CASSQADRIMYNEQFF.